Each of the 29 T cell receptor beta chains below was sequenced from the same sample in a study of cytotoxic CD8 clonotypes in ibrutinib-treated CLL. Profiled with immunoSEQ multiplex PCR; TCRdb holds only in-frame clones, not every one. The sample consists of over 120,000 clones, about 75% of them appearing once. Sequencing was performed on PBMCs, taken after 24 months of ibrutinib treatment. These receptors were collected from a human donor with chronic lymphocytic leukemia.

The rearrangement uses TRBV27 and TRBJ1-1; weak D call: TRBD1 (5 bases). Germline V gene lookup returns CDR1 MNHEY and CDR2 SMNVEV (reference sequence). This CDR3 has 11 residues. Trimming removed 6 bases from V and 10 bases from J, with 12 bases in between. CDR3 sequence: CASSGGWGAFF. CDR3 nucleotide sequence: TGTGCCAGCAGCGGGGGGTGGGGAGCTTTCTTT.

The CDR3 loop reads CASSVASGTYEQYF. CDR3 DNA sequence: TGTGCCAGCAGCGTAGCTTCGGGTACCTACGAGCAGTACTTC. The V gene is TRBV9, the J gene TRBJ2-7; no clear D. Germline V CDR1 and CDR2: SGDLS, YYNGEE. V lost 0 bases, J lost 2 bases, and 9 bases lay in between. The CDR3 length is 14 residues. Based on the CDR3 plus reference TRBV9 and TRBJ2-7, the full variable domain is DSGVTQTPKHLITATGQRVTLRCSPRSGDLSVYWYQQSLDQGLQFLIQYYNGEERAKGNILERFSAQQFPDLHSELNLSSLELGDSALYFCASSVASGTYEQYFGPGTRLTVT.

V and J are TRBV6-5 and TRBJ1-5, with a possible D match to TRBD1 (5 bases). This CDR3 has 15 residues. CDR1 is MNHEY, CDR2 SVGAGI, per germline. The ends were cut back, 6 bases at V and 1 base at J, with 13 bases in the middle. In nucleotides, the CDR3 is TGTGCCAGCAGGGGAGCGGGACCCAGCAATCAGCCCCAGCATTTT. This sequence encodes CASRGAGPSNQPQHF.

The V and J genes are TRBV10-3 and TRBJ2-7; 7 nucleotides align to TRBD2. From germline, CDR1 is ENHRY and CDR2 SYGVKD. The CDR3 has 12 residues. Trimming took 10 bases from V and 2 from J; bases not matched to a gene: 5. CDR3 DNA sequence: TGTGCCACGGGGGGAGGGCCCTACGAGCAGTACTTC. This translates into CATGGGPYEQYF.

This clone occurred a few times. Distinct nucleotide sequences in the sample also encode this CDR3. The chain couples TRBV9 to TRBJ2-7; D is tentatively TRBD1 or TRBD2 (5 bases each). The V gene lost 3 bases and the J gene lost 3 bases, with 7 bases spanning the gap. The germline V gene has CDR1 SGDLS and CDR2 YYNGEE. There are 12 residues in the CDR3. The chain's CDR3 is CASSGDGYEQYF. Here the CDR3 DNA reads TGTGCCAGCAGCGGGGACGGCTACGAGCAGTACTTC.

The rearrangement joins TRBV6-5 to TRBJ2-7; 7 positions match TRBD2. Germline lookup yields CDR1 MNHEY and CDR2 SVGAGI. The junction had 8 bases not matched to a gene; V was cut back by 2 bases and J by 4 bases. There are 15 residues in the CDR3. CDR3 DNA: TGTGCCAGCAGTTACGGGGAGGGGATGCATTACGAGCAGTACTTC. It codes for CASSYGEGMHYEQYF.

V and J are TRBV7-3 and TRBJ2-5, with D perhaps assigned TRBD1 or TRBD2 (7 bases each). The CDR3 contains 15 residues. Trimming took 5 bases from V and 5 from J, leaving 18 bases between them. Looked up from germline, CDR1 is SGHTA and CDR2 is FQGTGA. The DNA of the CDR3 is TGTGCCAGCAGCCCAGGGGGGGCCTCTGGGGAGACCCAGTACTTC. It specifies CASSPGGASGETQYF.

V and J are TRBV18 and TRBJ1-6; 9 positions match TRBD1. Trimming took 3 bases from V and 9 from J; bases not matched to a gene: 9. This CDR3 is built from 16 residues. CDR1 is KGHSH, CDR2 LQKENI, per germline. The CDR3, as DNA: TGTGCCAGCTCACCCGCCACAGGGGGCGCAGGTTCACCCCTCCACTTT. Translating gives CASSPATGGAGSPLHF. Full variable domain (rest looked up from reference TRBV18 and TRBJ1-6): NAGVMQNPRHLVRRRGQEARLRCSPMKGHSHVYWYRQLPEEGLKFMVYLQKENIIDESGMPKERFSAEFPKEGPSILRIQQVVRGDSAAYFCASSPATGGAGSPLHFGNGTRLTVT.

This clone was recorded once. This sequence joins TRBV11-2 and TRBJ1-2; 7 bases match TRBD1. V shed 5 bases and J 1 base; nucleotides not matched to a gene: 10. The germline CDR1 and CDR2 sequences are SGHAT and FQNNGV. The CDR3 has 16 amino acids. The CDR3 nucleotides read TGTGCCAGCAGCAGCACCACGGGACAGATTAACTATGGCTACACCTTC. Amino acids: CASSSTTGQINYGYTF.

This clone appeared once. The chain couples TRBV28 to TRBJ1-1; D is perhaps TRBD1 (5 bases). Germline lookup yields CDR1 MDHEN and CDR2 SYDVKM. V shed 8 bases and J shed 1 base, with 17 bases lying between them. The CDR3 length is 15 residues. CDR3 sequence (DNA): TGTGCCAGCCACGTGGGGCTCGGCGGGAACACTGAAGCTTTCTTT. It translates to CASHVGLGGNTEAFF.

V gene TRBV6-1 combines with J gene TRBJ1-1; D perhaps matches TRBD1 (6 bases). This CDR3 spans 14 amino acids. V dropped 2 bases and J dropped 5 bases, with 12 bases sitting between them. In germline, CDR1 is MNHNS, CDR2 SASEGT. CDR3 sequence reads: CASSERGGATEAFF. CDR3 nucleotide sequence: TGTGCCAGCAGTGAACGAGGGGGTGCTACTGAAGCTTTCTTT.

The chain employs TRBV9 and TRBJ2-5; the D gene is possibly TRBD1 (5 bases). This CDR3 region has 14 residues. CDR1 is SGDLS and CDR2 is YYNGEE in the germline V gene. The ends were cut back, 0 bases at V and 2 bases at J, with 8 bases in the middle. The CDR3 sequence is CASSVGGWQETQYF. The CDR3 coding sequence is TGTGCCAGCAGCGTAGGGGGCTGGCAAGAGACCCAGTACTTC.

This chain joins TRBV15 and TRBJ2-7; 7 positions match TRBD2. The germline gives CDR1 LNHNV, CDR2 YYDKDF (reference sequence). Germline trimming cut 0 bases from V and 3 bases from J; bases unmatched to any gene: 8. This CDR3 has 16 amino acids. DNA for the CDR3: TGTGCCACCAGCAGAGAGGTCAGGGCGGGAGTCTACGAGCAGTACTTC. Encoded protein: CATSREVRAGVYEQYF.

This chain connects TRBV28 to TRBJ2-7; D gene ambiguous. CDR1 and CDR2 (germline): MDHEN, SYDVKM. Trimming cost V 10 bases and J 3 bases, with 10 bases left between them. CDR3 length: 11 amino acids. CDR3 protein: CATRRNYEQYF. For the CDR3, the DNA is TGTGCCACCAGGAGAAACTACGAGCAGTACTTC.

This rearrangement joins TRBV6-6 to TRBJ1-1, with D tentatively TRBD1 (5 bases). The CDR3 is 11 amino acids. V was clipped by 7 bases and J by 3 bases, with 6 bases between them. Per germline, CDR1 MNHNY and CDR2 SVGAGI (reference sequence). CDR3 loop: CASMGDTEAFF. The DNA for the CDR3 is TGTGCCAGCATGGGGGACACTGAAGCTTTCTTT.

The chain carries TRBV11-2 and TRBJ2-1; maybe TRBD1 (6 bases). The CDR3 runs 14 residues. Deletions cut 6 bases from V and 9 bases from J, with 18 bases between. In germline, CDR1 is SGHAT, CDR2 FQNNGV. CDR3 in amino acids: CASRGDWGQGEQFF. In DNA form, the CDR3 reads TGTGCCAGCAGGGGTGATTGGGGGCAGGGTGAGCAGTTCTTC.

As concerns this clone: One end of the junction is discordant with germline, which a read error may explain. This chain uses TRBV18 with TRBJ1-6; possibly TRBD1 for D (6 bases). Germline V gene lookup returns CDR1 KGHSH and CDR2 LQKENI. The CDR3 has 14 residues. The CDR3 spells CASSPRDKDSPLHF. The CDR3, as DNA: TGTGCCAGCTCCCCACGGGACAAGGATTCACCCCTCCACTTT.

V and J are TRBV6-1 and TRBJ1-1; D is ambiguous. V was trimmed by 6 bases and J by 5 bases, leaving 13 bases between them. The CDR3 length is 13 residues. Germline-derived CDR1 and CDR2 are MNHNS and SASEGT. CDR3 residues: CASRAIKETEAFF. In nucleotides, the CDR3 is TGTGCCAGCAGGGCTATCAAGGAGACTGAAGCTTTCTTT.

This sequence joins TRBV28 and TRBJ2-7; 9 bases align to TRBD2. Germline-derived CDR1 and CDR2 are MDHEN and SYDVKM. The CDR3 loop spans 16 amino acids. V shed 3 bases, J shed 1 base, and the junction held 7 bases outside the gene matches. The chain's CDR3 is CASSFSLAGLSYEQYF. CDR3 nucleotides: TGTGCCAGCAGTTTCTCGCTAGCGGGACTGTCCTACGAGCAGTACTTC.

The chain employs TRBV28 and TRBJ2-3; D perhaps matches TRBD2 (6 bases). V was cut by 5 bases and J by 6 bases, with 15 bases left in between. This CDR3 is built from 14 residues. Germline V gives CDR1 MDHEN, CDR2 SYDVKM. The CDR3 DNA reads TGTGCCAGCAGTCGGCCGGGGGTGTTGGATACGCAGTATTTT. Protein: CASSRPGVLDTQYF.

The rearrangement links TRBV11-2 to TRBJ2-3, with D perhaps being TRBD1 or TRBD2 (5 bases each). The CDR3 covers 14 residues. V dropped 5 bases and J dropped 1 base, with 10 bases sitting between them. Per the germline V gene, CDR1 is SGHAT and CDR2 is FQNNGV. CDR3 amino acids: CASSPGRRTDTQYF. In DNA form, the CDR3 reads TGTGCCAGCAGCCCGGGACGGCGCACAGATACGCAGTATTTT.

The gene calls are TRBV7-2 and TRBJ1-2; 7 positions match TRBD1. Per the germline V gene, CDR1 is SGHTA and CDR2 is FQGNSA. Trimming cost V 7 bases and J 5 bases; bases outside gene matches: 10. The CDR3 is 14 residues long. For the CDR3, the DNA is TGTGCCAGCAAACCCCGGTCAGGGGGTTATGGCTACACCTTC. This encodes CASKPRSGGYGYTF.

The J gene is TRBJ2-2, the V gene TRBV12-5; 8 bases are a match to TRBD1. V dropped 0 bases and J dropped 4; count of bases not matched to a gene: 10. The CDR3 spans 18 residues. Germline CDR1 reads LGHNT; CDR2 reads FRNRAP. CDR3 sequence (DNA): TGTGCTAGTGGTTTGGTACTGGGGCAGGGGGCCAGCACCGGGGAGCTGTTTTTT. Translated: CASGLVLGQGASTGELFF.

There are many counts of this clone. The CDR3 spells CASSLGSGTQYF. The CDR3 bases are TGCGCCAGCAGCTTGGGGAGTGGGACACAGTACTTC. The chain employs TRBV5-1 and TRBJ2-7; tentative D call: TRBD1 (6 bases). The CDR3 runs to 12 residues. Germline loops: CDR1 SGHRS, CDR2 YFSETQ. The V end was cut by 0 bases, the J end by 10 bases, with 11 bases between.

The chain combines TRBV30 with TRBJ1-3, with D perhaps matching TRBD1 (6 bases). The V end lost 3 bases, the J end lost 1 base, and 13 bases lay between the germline ends. The V gene's germline CDR1 is GTSNPN and CDR2 SVGIG (reference sequence). The CDR3 spans 15 residues. This chain's CDR3 is CAWSGLQGSGNTIYF. The CDR3 nucleotides are TGTGCCTGGAGCGGCCTCCAGGGGTCTGGAAACACCATATATTTT.

The V gene is TRBV28, the J gene TRBJ1-5, with 7 bases identical to TRBD1. In germline, CDR1 is MDHEN, CDR2 SYDVKM. The length of the CDR3 is 14 residues. V trimming: 10 bases; J trimming: 1 base; junction bases outside the gene matches: 7. In DNA, the CDR3 is TGTGCCACTAGACAGGGACCAAGCAATCAGCCCCAGCATTTT. Its translation: CATRQGPSNQPQHF.

The J gene is TRBJ2-2, the V gene TRBV4-2; D uncertain. The V and J ends lost 2 bases and 1 base respectively, with 5 bases between them. CDR3 length: 14 residues. Germline V gene sequence: CDR1 LGHNA, CDR2 YNFKEQ. The CDR3 reads CASSQRGNTGELFF. DNA for the CDR3: TGTGCCAGCAGCCAACGCGGGAACACCGGGGAGCTGTTTTTT.

This chain connects TRBV15 to TRBJ2-1; TRBD2 matches at 9 bases. Germline CDR1 reads LNHNV; CDR2 reads YYDKDF (reference sequence). V gave up 2 bases and J gave up 7 bases; unmatched junction bases: 9. The CDR3 loop spans 16 amino acids. As DNA, the CDR3 is TGTGCCACCAGCAGAAGGAGGACTAGCGCTCGGAATGAGCAGTTCTTC. Translated: CATSRRRTSARNEQFF. Using reference TRBV15 and TRBJ2-1 for the parts outside the CDR3, the full variable domain is DAMVIQNPRYQVTQFGKPVTLSCSQTLNHNVMYWYQQKSSQAPKLLFHYYDKDFNNEADTPDNFQSRRPNTSFCFLDIRSPGLGDTAMYLCATSRRRTSARNEQFFGPGTRLTVL.

This clone was detected only once. The rearrangement uses TRBV13 and TRBJ2-3; D not resolved. The CDR3 is 14 residues long. Germline V lookup: CDR1 PRHDT, CDR2 FYEKMQ (reference sequence). Trimming left V 2 bases short and J 1 base short, with 7 bases between. The CDR3 DNA follows: TGTGCCAGCAGCTTACGTGTTCGCACAGATACGCAGTATTTT. This sequence encodes CASSLRVRTDTQYF.